Below are 13 T cell receptor beta chains sequenced from a single sample in a study. Assay used: immunoSEQ multiplex PCR; TCRdb lists only in-frame clones, some missing. The sample carries some 68,000 clones, around 95% recorded once. What was sequenced was PBMCs. These receptors were obtained from a man in his forties or fifties with rheumatoid arthritis.

The chain carries TRBV6-5 and TRBJ1-1; no clear D gene. Germline loops: CDR1 MNHEY, CDR2 SVGAGI. Trimming stripped 0 bases from V and 0 bases from J, with 8 bases between. The CDR3 length is 15 residues. In DNA, the CDR3 is TGTGCCAGCAGTTACTCTGGCGGTATGAACACTGAAGCTTTCTTT. Residues: CASSYSGGMNTEAFF.

The rearrangement links TRBV7-9 to TRBJ1-2; D perhaps matches TRBD1 (6 bases). This CDR3 is built from 14 residues. Germline assignment: CDR1 SEHNR and CDR2 FQNEAQ (reference sequence). With 5 bases removed from V and 7 bases from J, the gap between germline ends came to 17 bases. Here the CDR3 reads CASSPHGGLSGYTF. CDR3 nucleotides: TGTGCCAGCAGCCCCCACGGGGGGCTGAGTGGCTACACCTTC.

The chain is built from TRBV3-1 (or the pseudogene TRBV3-2) and TRBJ1-6; D call uncertain. Trimming stripped 0 bases from V and 10 bases from J, with 16 bases between. The length of the CDR3 is 16 residues. CDR1 is LGHDT, CDR2 YNNKEL, per germline (reference sequence). The CDR3 protein is CASSQDRWVGGSPLHF. The CDR3 DNA sequence: TGTGCCAGCAGCCAAGATCGGTGGGTGGGAGGATCACCCCTCCACTTT.

This rearrangement joins TRBV3-1 (or the pseudogene TRBV3-2) to TRBJ2-1, with 8 bases aligning to TRBD2. Germline V lookup: CDR1 LGHDT, CDR2 YNNKEL (reference sequence). The CDR3 sequence is 15 residues long. The junction had 7 bases not matched to a gene; V was cut back by 4 bases and J by 5 bases. CDR3 protein: CASSLAGGGHNEQFF. CDR3 in DNA: TGTGCCAGCAGCCTCGCCGGGGGGGGGCACAATGAGCAGTTCTTC.

The chain joins TRBV18 to TRBJ1-3; TRBD1 matches 9 bases. V was clipped by 6 bases and J by 4 bases; unmatched bases: 4. CDR1 and CDR2 (germline): KGHSH, LQKENI. CDR3 length equals 14 residues. The CDR3: CASSRGQGGNTIYF. In nucleotides, the CDR3 is TGTGCCAGCTCCCGGGGACAGGGAGGAAACACCATATATTTT.

This rearrangement joins TRBV28 to TRBJ2-5, with 8 bases that match TRBD1. CDR1 is MDHEN, CDR2 SYDVKM, per germline. V lost 6 bases and J lost 7; bases outside the gene matches: 7. The CDR3 spans 13 residues. The CDR3 sequence is CASSLGQGRTQYF. The CDR3 bases are TGTGCCAGCAGCCTAGGACAGGGTAGGACCCAGTACTTC.

The V gene is TRBV2, the J gene TRBJ1-1, with D possibly being TRBD1 (5 bases). V gave up 6 bases and J gave up 7 bases, with 12 bases separating them. Germline values: CDR1 SNHLY, CDR2 FYNNEI. The CDR3 length is 12 residues. For the CDR3, the DNA is TGTGCCAGCAGCCGGGACTCCCGTGAAGCTTTCTTT. This sequence encodes CASSRDSREAFF.

The chain employs TRBV10-3 and TRBJ2-7; 9 nucleotides line up with TRBD1. CDR1 and CDR2 from the germline V gene are ENHRY and SYGVKD. The CDR3 length is 14 residues. V dropped 6 bases and J dropped 0; count of bases not matched to a gene: 3. In DNA form, the CDR3 reads TGTGCCATCAGCACAGGGGGCCACTCCTACGAGCAGTACTTC. The encoded protein is CAISTGGHSYEQYF.

The chain carries TRBV28 and TRBJ2-2; D is perhaps TRBD2 (7 bases). Germline V CDR1 and CDR2: MDHEN, SYDVKM. V was clipped by 8 bases and J by 2 bases, with 15 bases between them. This CDR3 spans 15 amino acids. The CDR3 DNA reads as TGTGCCAGCCGCCCGGGGGGCACAAACACCGGGGAGCTGTTTTTT. It codes for CASRPGGTNTGELFF.

The V call is TRBV27, the J call TRBJ1-3, with D possibly matching TRBD1 (5 bases). Germline lookup yields CDR1 MNHEY and CDR2 SMNVEV (reference sequence). This CDR3 has 16 amino acids. V was shortened by 5 bases and J by 3 bases, with 17 bases between the two germline ends. This chain's CDR3 is CASSPYPDIYGNTIYF. CDR3 sequence (DNA): TGTGCCAGCAGTCCGTACCCGGACATTTATGGAAACACCATATATTTT.

The chain couples TRBV6-5 to TRBJ1-1; D is undetermined. CDR1 is MNHEY and CDR2 is SVGAGI in the germline V gene. Trimming pared 6 bases from V and 1 base from J, leaving 12 bases between. The CDR3 totals 14 residues. DNA of the CDR3: TGTGCCAGCAGAAAGAATAGGCAGAACACTGAAGCTTTCTTT. It is translated as CASRKNRQNTEAFF.

This chain links TRBV6-5 with TRBJ2-1; 9 bases are shared with TRBD1. The CDR3 loop spans 15 amino acids. V was pared by 7 bases and J by 7 bases, with 11 bases of the junction left unmatched. Germline V lookup: CDR1 MNHEY, CDR2 SVGAGI. The CDR3 loop reads CASKTQGALTNEQFF. Written as DNA, the CDR3 is TGTGCCAGCAAAACACAGGGGGCGTTGACGAATGAGCAGTTCTTC.

The chain couples TRBV2 to TRBJ2-5; possible D gene TRBD2, 7 bases. V was shortened by 6 bases and J by 1 base, with 15 bases between the two germline ends. The V gene's germline CDR1 is SNHLY and CDR2 FYNNEI. The CDR3 loop spans 15 amino acids. The CDR3 sequence: CASRYLGGLQETQYF. In DNA, the CDR3 is TGTGCCAGCAGGTATCTCGGGGGGCTCCAAGAGACCCAGTACTTC.